Reported below is one T cell receptor (beta chain). Germline values: CDR1 SGDLS, CDR2 YYNGEE. V shed 0 bases and J shed 4 bases, with 13 bases lying between them. The CDR3 is 15 residues long. The sample belongs to a study of blood T cell repertoires in COVID-19. The wider study: The United States, Italy and Spain provided the acute and convalescent COVID-19 samples.

Per the original methods: It was from reference gene primer amplification that nucleated cell counts were estimated. Method: immunoSEQ multiplex PCR; TCRdb's copy keeps in-frame clones and lacks some. V and J calls and clone size are as listed in that table; D and trimming were resolved from the DNA. The sample has around 200,000 clones, just over 85% seen once. The V and J genes are TRBV9 and TRBJ1-1; unclear D gene. This clonotype originated in a man between 50 and 59 years old with acute or convalescent COVID-19. Sequenced material: peripheral blood. CDR3: CASSVAEQLGTEAFF. For the CDR3, the DNA is TGTGCCAGCAGCGTAGCTGAACAGTTAGGCACTGAAGCTTTCTTT.